These 9 T cell receptor beta chains share one sample of origin, sequenced in a study of cytomegalovirus exposure and HLA in healthy donors. Amplification used 60 Vbeta primers and 13 Jbeta primers. Produced via immunoSEQ multiplex PCR; TCRdb's table is partial and in-frame only. The sample has about 170,000 clones; about 76% are singletons. The sequenced sample consisted of PBMCs. These receptors were taken from a young woman in good health and CMV-seropositive.

This clone has only one observation. This sequence joins TRBV29-1 and TRBJ2-5, with TRBD2 matching over 7 bases. Unmatched junction bases numbered 8, after V lost 4 bases and J lost 3 bases. CDR3 size: 14 residues. Germline V gives CDR1 SQVTM, CDR2 ANQGSEA. The CDR3 here is CSVGGGRVEETQYF. CDR3 DNA sequence: TGCAGCGTTGGGGGGGGGAGGGTTGAAGAGACCCAGTACTTC.

The table lists this clone with a count of one. The CDR3 DNA reads TGTGCCAGCAGCTTCTCGGTTTCTGAAGCTTTCTTT. Translated: CASSFSVSEAFF. The gene calls are TRBV7-8 and TRBJ1-1, with unresolved D. The CDR3 covers 12 residues. V was trimmed by 3 bases and J by 6 bases, leaving 8 bases between them. In germline, CDR1 is SGHVS, CDR2 FQNEAQ.

This chain uses TRBV27 with TRBJ2-1; D perhaps matches TRBD2 (8 bases). V shed 6 bases and J shed 4 bases, with 22 bases lying between them. Per the germline V gene, CDR1 is MNHEY and CDR2 is SMNVEV (reference sequence). The CDR3 has 17 amino acids. The CDR3 DNA is TGTGCCAGCAGGACAATAGGGGGCGGGGGGCGATACAATGAGCAGTTCTTC. Its protein is CASRTIGGGGRYNEQFF.

The chain has TRBV2 and TRBJ1-2, with TRBD1 as a possible D gene (5 bases). Germline CDR1 is SNHLY and CDR2 is FYNNEI. The V end lost 2 bases, the J end lost 2 bases, and 15 bases lay between the germline ends. CDR3 length: 16 residues. The CDR3 protein is CASSEKGAGGNYGYTF. DNA of the CDR3: TGTGCCAGCAGTGAAAAAGGGGCCGGGGGGAACTATGGCTACACCTTC.

This clone showed up just a few times. One junction end disagrees with the germline gene, perhaps due to a read error. CDR3 in DNA: TGTTCCAGCAGCAAGGGACAGGGGTGGGAGCAGTACTTC. Translated, it gives CSSSKGQGWEQYF. V usage is TRBV7-9 and J usage is TRBJ2-7, with 10 bases identical to TRBD1. The CDR3 totals 13 residues. Germline lookup yields CDR1 SEHNR and CDR2 FQNEAQ (reference sequence). The whole variable domain, remainder taken from reference TRBV7-9 and TRBJ2-7, is DTGVSQNPRHKITKRGQNVTFRCDPISEHNRLYWYRQTLGQGPEFLTYFQNEAQLEKSRLLSDRFSAERPKGSFSTLEIQRTEQGDSAMYLCSSSKGQGWEQYFGPGTRLTVT.

The chain uses TRBV14 and TRBJ2-2; TRBD1 agrees at 9 bases. V lost 4 bases, J lost 4 bases, and 7 bases stayed unmatched. This CDR3 has 16 residues. Germline V gene sequence: CDR1 SGHDN, CDR2 FVKESK. This chain's CDR3 is CASSPLQGAGTGELFF. CDR3 in DNA: TGTGCCAGCAGCCCGTTACAGGGGGCTGGCACCGGGGAGCTGTTTTTT. The full variable domain, with the rest looked up from reference TRBV14 and TRBJ2-2, is EAGVTQFPSHSVIEKGQTVTLRCDPISGHDNLYWYRRVMGKEIKFLLHFVKESKQDESGMPNNRFLAERTGGTYSTLKVQPAELEDSGVYFCASSPLQGAGTGELFFGEGSRLTVL.

Only a few counts were recorded for this clone. The chain has TRBV6-5 and TRBJ2-7, with D possibly being TRBD2 (5 bases). Trimming stripped 2 bases from V and 0 bases from J, with 5 bases between. CDR1 is MNHEY and CDR2 is SVGAGI in the germline V gene. This CDR3 is built from 13 residues. CDR3 bases: TGTGCCAGCAGTTACGAGGGCTCCTACGAGCAGTACTTC. Protein: CASSYEGSYEQYF.

This chain links TRBV2 with TRBJ2-1, with a tentative D call TRBD1 (5 bases). The CDR3 spans 16 residues. The germline CDR1 and CDR2 sequences are SNHLY and FYNNEI. V was pared by 1 base and J by 4 bases, with 14 bases between. Written as DNA, the CDR3 is TGTGCCAGCAGTGAAGAGATTCCAGGGAAGTACAATGAGCAGTTCTTC. Encoded protein: CASSEEIPGKYNEQFF.

This clone was detected only once. This chain links TRBV5-4 with TRBJ2-7; tentative D call: TRBD2 (6 bases). Trimming left V 3 bases short and J 1 base short, with 11 bases between. CDR1 is SGHNT and CDR2 is YYREEE in the germline V gene (reference sequence). The CDR3 consists of 14 residues. The CDR3 DNA reads as TGTGCCAGCAGCTGGGGGGACGGGTCCTACGAGCAGTACTTC. Its translation: CASSWGDGSYEQYF.